Here is one T cell receptor (beta chain) with its context. Its specificity is not known. The CDR3 contains 15 residues. V trimming: 7 bases; J trimming: 6 bases; junction bases outside the gene matches: 17. Germline V CDR1 and CDR2: GTSNPN, SVGIG (reference sequence). This entry belongs to a study of T cells in localized non-small cell lung cancer. Findings and caveats of the study: Analysis by sequencing included only one tumor region, so heterogeneity remains possible. Median detection of top 100 tumor clones in adjacent lung was approximately 50 clones.

Sequencing was performed with immunoSEQ multiplex PCR; in TCRdb, only in-frame clones are kept and a portion is missing. The table lists 86,000 or so clones, about four fifths of them singletons, with over 2.5% in the top ten. This sequence was found in a man aged 40 to 70 with stage I lung adenocarcinoma. The chain carries TRBV30 and TRBJ1-2; 7 positions match TRBD1. The source was peripheral blood, collected before any cancer treatment. CDR3 sequence reads: CAYLGGSAQVDGYTF. CDR3 coding DNA: TGTGCCTACCTAGGGGGCTCAGCCCAAGTCGATGGCTACACCTTC.